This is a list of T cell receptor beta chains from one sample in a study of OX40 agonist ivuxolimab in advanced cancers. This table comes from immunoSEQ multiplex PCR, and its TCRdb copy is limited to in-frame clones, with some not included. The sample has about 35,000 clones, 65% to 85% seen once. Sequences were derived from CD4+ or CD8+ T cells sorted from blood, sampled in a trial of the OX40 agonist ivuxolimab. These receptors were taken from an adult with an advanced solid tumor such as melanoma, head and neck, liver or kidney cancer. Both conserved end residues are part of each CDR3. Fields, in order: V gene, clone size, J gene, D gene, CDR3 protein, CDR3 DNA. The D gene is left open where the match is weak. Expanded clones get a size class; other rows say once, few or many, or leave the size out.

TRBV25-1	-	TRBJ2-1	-	CASSEGQGRYNEQFF	TGTGCCAGCAGTGAGGGTCAGGGGAGGTACAATGAGCAGTTCTTC
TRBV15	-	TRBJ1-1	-	CATSRSGPISGTEAFF	TGTGCCACCAGCAGATCAGGACCAATCAGTGGGACTGAAGCTTTCTTT
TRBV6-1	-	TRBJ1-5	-	CASNNGYQPQHF	TGTGCCAGCAATAACGGGTATCAGCCCCAGCATTTT
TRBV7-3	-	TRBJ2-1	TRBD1	CASSLDRGHYNEQFF	TGTGCCAGCAGCCTGGACAGGGGGCACTACAATGAGCAGTTCTTC
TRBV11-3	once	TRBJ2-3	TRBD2	CASSLQRGDTQYF	TGTGCCAGCAGCTTACAGCGGGGCGATACGCAGTATTTT
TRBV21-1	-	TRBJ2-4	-	CASRGLAGGPKNIQYF	TGTGCCAGCAGAGGACTAGCGGGGGGGCCCAAAAACATTCAGTACTTC
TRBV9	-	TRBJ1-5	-	CASSVHPQRHF	TGTGCCAGCAGCGTTCACCCCCAGCGGCATTTT
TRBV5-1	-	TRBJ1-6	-	CASSLVFWGATTYNSPLHF	TGCGCCAGCAGCTTGGTCTTTTGGGGAGCCACAACCTATAATTCACCCCTCCACTTT
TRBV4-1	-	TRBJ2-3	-	CASSPPSPSTDTQYF	TGCGCCAGCAGCCCACCCTCCCCGAGCACAGATACGCAGTATTTT
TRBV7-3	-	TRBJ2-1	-	CASSPPGAPNEQFF	TGTGCCAGCAGCCCTCCGGGGGCTCCCAATGAGCAGTTCTTC
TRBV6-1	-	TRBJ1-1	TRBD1	CASSGQGQTEAFF	TGTGCCAGCAGCGGACAGGGTCAAACTGAAGCTTTCTTT
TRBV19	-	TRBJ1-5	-	CASSTTGNSNQPQHF	TGTGCCAGTAGTACGACTGGGAATAGCAATCAGCCCCAGCATTTT
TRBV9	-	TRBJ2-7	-	CASSVSLGQNYEQYF	TGTGCCAGCAGCGTTAGCCTTGGACAGAACTACGAGCAGTACTTC
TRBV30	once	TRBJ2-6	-	CAWSRGRFYSGANVLTF	TGTGCCTGGAGTAGGGGCAGATTTTACTCTGGGGCCAACGTCCTGACTTTC
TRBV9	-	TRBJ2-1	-	CASSVVSVSYNEQFF	TGTGCCAGCAGCGTAGTTAGCGTCTCCTACAATGAGCAGTTCTTC
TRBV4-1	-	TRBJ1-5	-	CASSLQVNSNQPQHF	TGCGCCAGCAGCCTACAGGTCAATAGCAATCAGCCCCAGCATTTT
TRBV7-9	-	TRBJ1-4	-	CASITTVAPEKLFF	TGTGCCAGCATCACTACGGTGGCGCCAGAAAAACTGTTTTTT
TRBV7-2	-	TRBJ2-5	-	CASSLGRGQLGTQYF	TGTGCCAGCAGCCTGGGTCGAGGACAGCTAGGGACCCAGTACTTC
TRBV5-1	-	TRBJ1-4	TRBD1	CASSLDSGGYEKLFF	TGCGCCAGCAGCTTGGACTCAGGGGGCTATGAAAAACTGTTTTTT
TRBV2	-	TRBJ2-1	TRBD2	CASSTPSGSYPEQFF	TGTGCCAGCAGTACTCCTAGCGGGAGTTATCCTGAGCAGTTCTTC
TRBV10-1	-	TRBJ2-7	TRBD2	CASKKSGLAGHKALSYEQYF	TGCGCCAGCAAGAAGAGCGGGCTAGCGGGGCACAAAGCGTTATCCTACGAGCAGTACTTC
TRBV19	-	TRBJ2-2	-	CASSRGTWLNTGELFF	TGTGCCAGTAGTAGGGGGACCTGGTTGAACACCGGGGAGCTGTTTTTT
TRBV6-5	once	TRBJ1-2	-	CASRPPGHTNYGYTF	TGTGCCAGCAGACCACCGGGACACACCAACTATGGCTACACCTTC
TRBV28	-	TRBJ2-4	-	CASSGLAGSVFFF	TGTGCCAGCAGCGGTTTGGCCGGGTCCGTTTTCTTCTTC